Given below is one T cell receptor beta chain in context. Its antigen is not identified. The primer mix had 60 Vbeta and 13 Jbeta primers. Only in-frame clones appear in the TCRdb table, and some are missing; sequencing was by immunoSEQ multiplex PCR. The data hold roughly 100,000 clones, with about three quarters observed a single time. The sample is drawn from a study of cytomegalovirus exposure and HLA in healthy donors. General study points: When a later analysis was performed, an Asian-associated ancestry cluster reportedly had fewer N-insertions than the roughly 700-donor mean. Within a later analysis, the majority of CMV-associated TCR beta chains appeared HLA-restricted.

Sequencing input: PBMCs. The TCR was taken from a woman aged 18-30 years in good health and CMV-seropositive.

CDR3 in amino acids: CSPWLAGYNEQFF. The CDR3 bases are TGCAGTCCCTGGTTAGCGGGATACAATGAGCAGTTCTTC. This chain joins TRBV29-1 and TRBJ2-1; 8 bases fit TRBD2. CDR3 length: 13 amino acids. Germline CDR1 SQVTM, CDR2 ANQGSEA.